Each of the 5 T cell receptor beta chains below was sequenced from the same sample in a study of OX40 agonist ivuxolimab in advanced cancers. Using immunoSEQ multiplex PCR, the repertoire was profiled, and TCRdb retains in-frame clones only, with some absent. The sample lists fewer than 30,000 clones, 73% occurring once. The sample here was CD4+ or CD8+ T cells sorted from blood, taken in a trial of the OX40 agonist ivuxolimab. These receptors were collected from an adult with an advanced solid tumor such as melanoma, head and neck, liver or kidney cancer.

The rearrangement joins TRBV2 to TRBJ2-1, with 10 bases fitting TRBD2. The germline V gene encodes CDR1 SNHLY and CDR2 FYNNEI. After removal of 6 bases from V and 4 bases from J, the junction contained 9 bases not matched to a gene. The CDR3 has 16 amino acids. The CDR3 coding sequence is TGTGCCAGCAGACCTAGCGGGGGCCGGGGGTACAATGAGCAGTTCTTC. It yields the protein CASRPSGGRGYNEQFF.

This chain uses TRBV11-2 with TRBJ1-5; 8 bases agree with TRBD1. After removal of 2 bases from V and 5 bases from J, the junction contained 8 bases not matched to a gene. Germline CDR1 SGHAT, CDR2 FQNNGV. The CDR3 contains 16 residues. The CDR3, as DNA: TGTGCCAGCAGCTTACCATCGGACAGGGCGTATCAGCCCCAGCATTTT. Its protein is CASSLPSDRAYQPQHF.

The rearrangement joins TRBV6-1 to TRBJ2-7; a possible D gene is TRBD1 (5 bases). The CDR3 is 16 amino acids. CDR1 and CDR2 from the germline V gene are MNHNS and SASEGT. The ends were cut back, 2 bases at V and 2 bases at J, with 16 bases in the middle. In nucleotides, the CDR3 is TGTGCCAGCAGTGAACGAGACAGCGATCCTACCTACGAGCAGTACTTC. Protein: CASSERDSDPTYEQYF.

The chain carries TRBV9 and TRBJ2-5; TRBD2 matches at 13 bases. With the DNA end fitting TRBJ2-7 better, the J assignment may be wrong. This CDR3 comprises 17 residues. Looked up from germline, CDR1 is SGDLS and CDR2 is YYNGEE. For the CDR3, the DNA is TGTGCCAGCAGCGCCTCGACTAGCGGGGGGCTCTCCTACGAGCAGTACTTC. Its translation: CASSASTSGGLSYEQYF.

In its sample, this clone was seen once. This chain connects TRBV9 to TRBJ2-7; 9 nucleotides align to TRBD1. The V segment lost 3 bases and the J segment 2 bases; nucleotides outside the gene matches: 12. This CDR3 has 17 amino acids. From germline, CDR1 is SGDLS and CDR2 YYNGEE. CDR3 DNA: TGTGCCAGCAGCGCCAACAAGGACAGGGGCGGGGCCTACGAGCAGTACTTC. This gives the protein CASSANKDRGGAYEQYF.